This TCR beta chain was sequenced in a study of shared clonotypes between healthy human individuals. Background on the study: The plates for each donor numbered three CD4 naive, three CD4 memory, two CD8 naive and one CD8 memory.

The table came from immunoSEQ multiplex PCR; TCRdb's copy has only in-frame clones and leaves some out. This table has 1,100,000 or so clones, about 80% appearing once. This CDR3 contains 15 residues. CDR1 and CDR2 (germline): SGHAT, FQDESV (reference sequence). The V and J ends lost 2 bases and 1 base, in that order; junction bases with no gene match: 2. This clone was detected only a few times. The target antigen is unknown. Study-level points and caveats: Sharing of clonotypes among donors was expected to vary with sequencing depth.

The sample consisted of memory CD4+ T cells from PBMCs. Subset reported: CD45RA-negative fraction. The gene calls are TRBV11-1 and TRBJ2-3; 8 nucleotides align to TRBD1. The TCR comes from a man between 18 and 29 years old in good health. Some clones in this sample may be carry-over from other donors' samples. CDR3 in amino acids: CASSLLGQGTDTQYF. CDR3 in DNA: TGTGCCAGCAGCTTATTGGGACAGGGCACAGATACGCAGTATTTT. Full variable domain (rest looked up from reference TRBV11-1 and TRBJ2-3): EAEVAQSPRYKITEKSQAVAFWCDPISGHATLYWYRQILGQGPELLVQFQDESVVDDSQLPKDRFSAERLKGVDSTLKIQPAELGDSAMYLCASSLLGQGTDTQYFGPGTRLTVL.